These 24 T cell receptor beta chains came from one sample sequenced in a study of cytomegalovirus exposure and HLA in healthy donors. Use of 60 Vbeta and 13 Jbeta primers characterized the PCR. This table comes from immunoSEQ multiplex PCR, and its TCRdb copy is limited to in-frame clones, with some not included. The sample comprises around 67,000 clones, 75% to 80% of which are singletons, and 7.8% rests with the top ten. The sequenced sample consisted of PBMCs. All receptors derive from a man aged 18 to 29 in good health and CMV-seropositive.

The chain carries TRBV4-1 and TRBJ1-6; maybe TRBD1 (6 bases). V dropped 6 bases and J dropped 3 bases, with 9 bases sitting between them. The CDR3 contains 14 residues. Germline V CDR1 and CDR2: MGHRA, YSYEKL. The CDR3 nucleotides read TGCGCCAGCAGTGAGGGGGTCTATAATTCACCCCTCCACTTT. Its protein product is CASSEGVYNSPLHF.

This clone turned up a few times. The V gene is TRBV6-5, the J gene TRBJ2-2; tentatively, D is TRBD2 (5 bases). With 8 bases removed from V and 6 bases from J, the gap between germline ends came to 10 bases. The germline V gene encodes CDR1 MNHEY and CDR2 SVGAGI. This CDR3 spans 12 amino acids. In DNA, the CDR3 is TGTGCCAGCCAACTCGGGGCCGGGGAGCTGTTTTTT. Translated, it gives CASQLGAGELFF.

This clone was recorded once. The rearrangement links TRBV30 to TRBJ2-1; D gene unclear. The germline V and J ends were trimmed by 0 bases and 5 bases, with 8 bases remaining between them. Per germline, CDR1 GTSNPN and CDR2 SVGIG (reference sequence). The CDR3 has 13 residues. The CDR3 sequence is CAWSVDLNNEQFF. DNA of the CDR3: TGTGCCTGGAGTGTAGATCTAAACAATGAGCAGTTCTTC.

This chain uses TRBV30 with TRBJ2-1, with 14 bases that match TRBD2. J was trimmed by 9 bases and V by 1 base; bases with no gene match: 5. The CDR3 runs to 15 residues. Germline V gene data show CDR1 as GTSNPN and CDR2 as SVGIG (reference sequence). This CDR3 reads CAWSGLAGGPGEQFF. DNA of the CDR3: TGTGCCTGGAGTGGACTAGCGGGGGGGCCGGGTGAGCAGTTCTTC.

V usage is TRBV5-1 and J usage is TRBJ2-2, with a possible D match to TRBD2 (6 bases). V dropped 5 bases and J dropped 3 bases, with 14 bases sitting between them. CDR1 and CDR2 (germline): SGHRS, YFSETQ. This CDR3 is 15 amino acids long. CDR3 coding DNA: TGCGCCAGCAGTTCGGGACGGGGGTACACCGGGGAGCTGTTTTTT. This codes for CASSSGRGYTGELFF.

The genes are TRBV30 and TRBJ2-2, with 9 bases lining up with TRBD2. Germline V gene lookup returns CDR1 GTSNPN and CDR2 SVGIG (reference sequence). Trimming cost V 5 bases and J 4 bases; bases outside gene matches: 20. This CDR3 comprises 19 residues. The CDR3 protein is CAWVPTLAGGPKLTGELFF. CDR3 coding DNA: TGTGCCTGGGTCCCAACTCTCGCGGGGGGGCCTAAACTCACCGGGGAGCTGTTTTTT.

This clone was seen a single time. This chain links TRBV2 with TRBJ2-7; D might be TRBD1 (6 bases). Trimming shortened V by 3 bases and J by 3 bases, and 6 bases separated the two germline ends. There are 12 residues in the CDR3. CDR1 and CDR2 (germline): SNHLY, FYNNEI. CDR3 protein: CASSDRGYEQYF. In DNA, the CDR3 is TGTGCCAGCAGTGACAGGGGCTACGAGCAGTACTTC.

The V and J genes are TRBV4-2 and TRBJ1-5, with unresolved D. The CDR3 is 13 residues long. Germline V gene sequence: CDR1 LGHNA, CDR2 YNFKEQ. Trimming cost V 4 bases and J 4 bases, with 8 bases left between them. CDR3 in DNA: TGTGCCAGCAGCCGAGAACTAAATCAGCCCCAGCATTTT. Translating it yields CASSRELNQPQHF.

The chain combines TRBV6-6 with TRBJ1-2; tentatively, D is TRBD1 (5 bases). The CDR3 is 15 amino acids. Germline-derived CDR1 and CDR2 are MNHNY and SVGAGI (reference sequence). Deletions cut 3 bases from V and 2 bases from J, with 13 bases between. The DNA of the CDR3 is TGTGCCAGCAGTTATACCGACAGACCCAACTATGGCTACACCTTC. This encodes CASSYTDRPNYGYTF.

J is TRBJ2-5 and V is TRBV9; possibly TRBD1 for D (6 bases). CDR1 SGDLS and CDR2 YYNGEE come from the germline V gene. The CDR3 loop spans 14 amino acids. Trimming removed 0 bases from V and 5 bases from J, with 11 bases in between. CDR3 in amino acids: CASSVAMGAETQYF. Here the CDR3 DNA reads TGTGCCAGCAGCGTAGCTATGGGGGCGGAGACCCAGTACTTC.

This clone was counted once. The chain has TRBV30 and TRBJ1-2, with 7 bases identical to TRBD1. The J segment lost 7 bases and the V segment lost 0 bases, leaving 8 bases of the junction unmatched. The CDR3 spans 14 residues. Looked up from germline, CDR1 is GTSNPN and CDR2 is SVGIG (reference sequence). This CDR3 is CAWSVLGGASGYTF. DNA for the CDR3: TGTGCCTGGAGTGTACTAGGGGGCGCGAGTGGCTACACCTTC.

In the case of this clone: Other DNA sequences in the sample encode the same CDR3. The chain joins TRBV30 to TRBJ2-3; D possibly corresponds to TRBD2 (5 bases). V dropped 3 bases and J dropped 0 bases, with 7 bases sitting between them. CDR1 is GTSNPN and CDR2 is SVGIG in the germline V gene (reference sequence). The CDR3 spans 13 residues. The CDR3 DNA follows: TGTGCCTGGAGCTCGGGGAGCACAGATACGCAGTATTTT. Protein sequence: CAWSSGSTDTQYF.

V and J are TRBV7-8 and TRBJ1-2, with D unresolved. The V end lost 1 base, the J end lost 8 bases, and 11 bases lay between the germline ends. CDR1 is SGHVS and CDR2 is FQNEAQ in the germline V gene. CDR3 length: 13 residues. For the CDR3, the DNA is TGTGCCAGCAGCTTAGGGACCGCGGGGGGCTACACCTTC. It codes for CASSLGTAGGYTF.

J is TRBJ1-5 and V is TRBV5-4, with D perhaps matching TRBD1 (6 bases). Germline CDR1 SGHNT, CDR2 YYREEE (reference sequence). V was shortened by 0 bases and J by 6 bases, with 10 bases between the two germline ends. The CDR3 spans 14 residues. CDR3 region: CASSLDRQVQPQHF. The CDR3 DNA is TGTGCCAGCAGCTTGGACAGACAGGTTCAGCCCCAGCATTTT.

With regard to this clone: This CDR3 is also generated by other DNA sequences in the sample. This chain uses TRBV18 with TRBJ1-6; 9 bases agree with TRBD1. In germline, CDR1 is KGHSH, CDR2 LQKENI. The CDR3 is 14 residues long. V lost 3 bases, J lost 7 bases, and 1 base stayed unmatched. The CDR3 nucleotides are TGTGCCAGCTCACCCGACAGGGGGAATTCACCCCTCCACTTT. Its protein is CASSPDRGNSPLHF.

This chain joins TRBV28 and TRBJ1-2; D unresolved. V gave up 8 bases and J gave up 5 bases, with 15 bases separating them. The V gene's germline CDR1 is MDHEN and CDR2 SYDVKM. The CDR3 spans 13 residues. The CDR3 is CASCRTERYGYTF. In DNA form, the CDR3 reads TGTGCCAGCTGTCGGACGGAGCGGTATGGCTACACCTTC.

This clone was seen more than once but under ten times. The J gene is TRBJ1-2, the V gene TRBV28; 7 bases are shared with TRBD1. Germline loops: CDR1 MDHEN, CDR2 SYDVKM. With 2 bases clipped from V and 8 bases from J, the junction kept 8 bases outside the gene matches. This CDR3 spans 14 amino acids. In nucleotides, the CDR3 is TGTGCCAGCAGTTTAAACAGGGGTTCGTCAGGCTACACCTTC. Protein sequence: CASSLNRGSSGYTF.

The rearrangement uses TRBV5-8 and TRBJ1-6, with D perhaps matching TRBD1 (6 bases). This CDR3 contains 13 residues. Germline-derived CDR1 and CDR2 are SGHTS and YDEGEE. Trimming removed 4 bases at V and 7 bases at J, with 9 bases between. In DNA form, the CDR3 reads TGTGCCAGCAGCCTAACAGGGAATTCACCCCTCCACTTT. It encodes CASSLTGNSPLHF.

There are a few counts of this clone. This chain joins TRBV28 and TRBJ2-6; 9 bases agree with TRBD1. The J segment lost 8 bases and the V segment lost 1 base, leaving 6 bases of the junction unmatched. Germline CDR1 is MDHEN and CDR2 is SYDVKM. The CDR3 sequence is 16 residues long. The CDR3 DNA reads TGTGCCAGCAGTTTATTTCCCGGGACAGGGACCAACGTCCTGACTTTC. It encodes CASSLFPGTGTNVLTF.

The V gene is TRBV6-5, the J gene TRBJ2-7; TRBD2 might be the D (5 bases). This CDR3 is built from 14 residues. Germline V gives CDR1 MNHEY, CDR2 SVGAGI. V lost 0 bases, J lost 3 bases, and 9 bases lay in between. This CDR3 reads CASSYSKRSYEQYF. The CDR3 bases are TGTGCCAGCAGTTACTCAAAGCGGAGCTACGAGCAGTACTTC.

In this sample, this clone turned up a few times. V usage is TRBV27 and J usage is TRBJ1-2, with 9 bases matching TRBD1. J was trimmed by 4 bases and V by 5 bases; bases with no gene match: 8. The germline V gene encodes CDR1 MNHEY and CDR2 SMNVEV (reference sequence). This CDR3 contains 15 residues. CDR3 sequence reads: CASSLLTGGTYGYTF. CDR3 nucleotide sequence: TGTGCCAGCAGTCTCCTGACAGGGGGGACCTATGGCTACACCTTC.

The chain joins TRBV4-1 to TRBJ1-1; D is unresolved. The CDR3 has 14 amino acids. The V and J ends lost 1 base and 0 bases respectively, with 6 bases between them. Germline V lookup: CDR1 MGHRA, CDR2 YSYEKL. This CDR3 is CASSQAGMNTEAFF. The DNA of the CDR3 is TGCGCCAGCAGCCAAGCGGGAATGAACACTGAAGCTTTCTTT.

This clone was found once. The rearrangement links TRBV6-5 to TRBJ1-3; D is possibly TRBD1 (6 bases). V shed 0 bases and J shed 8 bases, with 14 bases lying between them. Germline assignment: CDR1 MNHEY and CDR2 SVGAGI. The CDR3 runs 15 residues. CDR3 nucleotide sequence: TGTGCCAGCAGTTACTCCGGACAGCAGGTGGACACCATATATTTT. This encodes CASSYSGQQVDTIYF.

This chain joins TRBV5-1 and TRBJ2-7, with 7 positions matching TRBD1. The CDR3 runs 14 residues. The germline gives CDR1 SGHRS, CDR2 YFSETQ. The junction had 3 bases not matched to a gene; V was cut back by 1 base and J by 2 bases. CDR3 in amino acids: CASSLTGETYEQYF. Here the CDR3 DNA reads TGCGCCAGCAGCTTGACAGGGGAAACCTACGAGCAGTACTTC.